The sequence of this T cell receptor beta chain was determined in a study of human T cells and chemical hapten exposure (dated by TCRdb to about 2021). About the full investigation: For sensitization, 2% DPC in acetone was applied to an approximately 2 cm by approximately 2 cm area of upper inner arm skin. Patch testing on the upper back used Finn chambers containing 0.01% DPC, with scoring done after 6 days according to International Contact Dermatitis Research Group standards. Most of the patients in the cohort were female, and the cohort covered alopecia areata with under or over 50% scalp involvement, alopecia totalis and alopecia universalis. Blood was sampled from patients pre-sensitization (week 0) and at 2, 6 and about 24 weeks after DPC sensitization. Libraries were pooled for sequencing, and variation in per-sample TCR yields was attributed mainly to small differences in library volumes within the pool. For TCR sequencing, blood came from about 28 alopecia patients at anywhere from one to four time points (pre-sensitization, 2, 6 and 24 weeks). Patients additionally received weekly therapeutic DPC doses to the scalp throughout the approximately 24-week study period. In alopecia patients, the study followed how the peripheral blood TCR repertoire changed in vivo over primary and secondary sensitization to diphenylcyclopropenone (DPC), a hapten.

This clonotype came up many times. There is no known antigen for this receptor. Base qualities are missing; no much larger clone stands one base away. The CDR3 runs 13 amino acids, cysteine and phenylalanine included. Solely the CDR3 DNA is kept, with 39 bases framed from the first base. Trimming costs V 3 bases and J 3 bases, and their ends lie 8 bases apart. Reading the germline V gene gives CDR1 SGHTA and CDR2 FQGNSA. To prepare the library, RACE was applied. Sequencing was performed on a NextSeq 500. Library preparation attached unique molecular identifiers to individual cDNA molecules for quantitative, reproducible TCR counting. Both TCR alpha and TCR beta chains were sequenced from each blood RNA sample. From the authors' description of their analysis: A median of about 89,000 TCRs per sample was observed, with a range of roughly 20,000 to 750,000. The Decombinator software suite was used to annotate the V, J and CDR3 of the TCR reads. For the PS versus PT1 abundance plots, all samples were subsampled to the same number of TCRs (28,000). Expanded TCRs were defined as absent before sensitization and observed at least eight times at the 2-week time point. TCRdb reanalyzed the raw reads on its own, using fastp at Q25 for trimming and MiXCR for clone calling, and kept in-frame beta chains. Entries are consolidated by CDR3 protein sequence, retaining the most common genes and DNA. The V and J calls, along with clone size, are taken from TCRdb and not from the paper's own processing. The sample table shows 250,000 or so distinct CDR3 sequences, and 7.5% to 8% are seen once. The biggest ten clones account for more than 0.95% of the sample.

Overall study results and their limits: Patch test score correlated positively with the number of PT1 expanded TCRs, reaching significance at thresholds 8, 16 and 32 but not at 4. Expanded TCRs formed significantly more large CDR3 similarity clusters than pre-sensitization or healthy control sets, consistent with antigen-driven responses. DPC sensitization did not change how many TCRs were above 1 in 1000 frequency, and no evidence was found of alterations in global repertoire structure. Because every patient had alopecia, a presumed autoimmune disease, the patients' immune response might differ from that of healthy individuals. Repeated subsampling changed both the strength of the expansion versus patch-test correlation and the threshold at which that correlation became significant.

The time point label corresponds to: pre-sensitization, week 0. The sample's treatment or condition label, decoded: therapeutic diphenylcyclopropenone sensitization with weekly scalp DPC. At each patch-test visit, blood was drawn before the patch test was applied. Patients were eligible if aged 18 to 70, diagnosed with alopecia and judged suitable for DPC therapy, and pregnant patients were excluded. Total RNA was extracted from unfractionated whole blood that had been collected in Tempus Blood RNA tubes. The starting material was whole blood, obtained in connection with sensitization to the hapten diphenylcyclopropenone (DPC). The clonotype was recovered from a man aged 18 to 29 with alopecia areata. Some clones in this sample may be carry-over from other donors' samples. The rearranged chain carries TRBV7-2 and TRBJ1-1, with the D segment identity uncertain. The CDR3 protein: CASSFGVHTEAFF. In nucleotides, the sequence is TGTGCCAGCAGCTTCGGTGTGCACACTGAAGCTTTCTTT. When the CDR3 is completed using the reference TRBV7-2 and TRBJ1-1 genes on either side, the full variable domain is GAGVSQSPSNKVTEKGKDVELRCDPISGHTALYWYRQSLGQGLEFLIYFQGNSAPDKSGLPSDRFSAERTGGSVSTLTIQRTQQEDSAVYLCASSFGVHTEAFFGQGTRLTVV.